This T cell receptor (beta chain) comes out of a study of blood T cell repertoires in COVID-19. CDR1 LGHNT and CDR2 FRNRAP come from the germline V gene. The J segment lost 0 bases and the V segment lost 0 bases, leaving 12 bases of the junction unmatched. The length of the CDR3 is 20 residues. This clone showed up just a few times. This table comes from immunoSEQ multiplex PCR, and its TCRdb copy is limited to in-frame clones, with some not included. This table has tens of thousands of clones, around 83% appearing once. The chain carries TRBV12-5 and TRBJ1-5; 9 positions match TRBD1. Sequenced material: peripheral blood. The clonotype was recovered from a man aged 80 or over with active or convalescent COVID-19. CDR3 sequence (DNA): TGTGCTAGTGGTTTGGTCTTGGGACAGGGAGAGGTGGTTAGCAATCAGCCCCAGCATTTT. The encoded protein is CASGLVLGQGEVVSNQPQHF. Full variable domain (remainder filled in from reference TRBV12-5 and TRBJ1-5): DARVTQTPRHKVTEMGQEVTMRCQPILGHNTVFWYRQTMMQGLELLAYFRNRAPLDDSGMPKDRFSAEMPDATLATLKIQPSEPRDSAVYFCASGLVLGQGEVVSNQPQHFGDGTRLSIL.